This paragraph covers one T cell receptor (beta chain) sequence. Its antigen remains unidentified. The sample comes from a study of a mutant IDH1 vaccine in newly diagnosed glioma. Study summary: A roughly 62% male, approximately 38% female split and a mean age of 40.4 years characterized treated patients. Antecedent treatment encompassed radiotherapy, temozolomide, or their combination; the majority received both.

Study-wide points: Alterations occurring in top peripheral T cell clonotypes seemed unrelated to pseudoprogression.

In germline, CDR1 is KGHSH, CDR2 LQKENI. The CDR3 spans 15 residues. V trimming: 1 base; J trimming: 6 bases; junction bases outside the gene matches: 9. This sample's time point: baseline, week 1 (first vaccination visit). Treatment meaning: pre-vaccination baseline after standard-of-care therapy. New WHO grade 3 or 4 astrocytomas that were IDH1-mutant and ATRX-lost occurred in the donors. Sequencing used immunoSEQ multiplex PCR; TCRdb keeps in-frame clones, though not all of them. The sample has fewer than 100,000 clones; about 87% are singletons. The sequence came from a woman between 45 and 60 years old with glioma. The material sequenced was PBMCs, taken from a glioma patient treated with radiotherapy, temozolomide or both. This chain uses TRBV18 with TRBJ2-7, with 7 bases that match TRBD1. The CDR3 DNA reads TGTGCCAGCTCACCACGTGTGAGACAGGGTTTCGAGCAGTACTTC. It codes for CASSPRVRQGFEQYF.